The rows below give T cell receptor beta chains drawn from one sample of a study of graft-versus-host responses after intestinal transplantation. Using immunoSEQ multiplex PCR, the repertoire was profiled, and TCRdb retains in-frame clones only, with some absent. The table includes 55,000 to 70,000 clones, around 90% detected once. Sample: PBMCs, taken about 120 days after intestinal transplantation. These receptors all stem from a human patient who received an intestinal transplant, so some T cells may come from the graft donor. Each CDR3 is given with its conserved first and last residue. D genes are given only for firm matches. The size entry is marked missing in some rows and otherwise reads once, few, many or a size class.

v_gene	j_gene	d_gene	abundance	CDR3aa	CDR3nt
TRBV5-1	TRBJ1-2	TRBD1	-	CASRDRYLNYGYTF	TGCGCCAGCCGGGACAGGTATTTAAACTATGGCTACACCTTC
TRBV5-4	TRBJ1-6	-	-	CASSLGAGSPLHF	TGTGCCAGCAGCTTGGGTGCAGGGTCACCCCTCCACTTT
TRBV10-3	TRBJ2-1	-	-	CAISSQGGSSCNEQFF	TGTGCCATCAGTTCTCAGGGGGGAAGCTCCTGCAATGAGCAGTTCTTC
TRBV10-3	TRBJ2-2	-	-	CAISESRGRELFF	TGTGCCATCAGTGAGTCCAGGGGCCGGGAGCTGTTTTTT
TRBV28	TRBJ2-4	TRBD2	-	CASSLTSSGRDIQYF	TGTGCCAGCAGTTTGACTTCTAGCGGGAGAGACATTCAGTACTTC
TRBV7-6	TRBJ2-7	-	-	CASSYGTGGTYEQYF	TGTGCCAGCAGCTACGGGACCGGGGGAACCTACGAGCAGTACTTC
TRBV28	TRBJ1-1	-	once	CASSWVTEAFF	TGTGCCAGCAGTTGGGTCACTGAAGCTTTCTTT
TRBV5-1	TRBJ2-1	TRBD1	-	CASSPQTGGLVNEQFF	TGCGCCAGCAGCCCCCAGACAGGGGGTTTGGTGAATGAGCAGTTCTTC
TRBV28	TRBJ2-1	-	-	CASSLLGLSGLSSYNEQFF	TGTGCCAGCAGTTTATTAGGCCTTAGTGGGCTAAGCTCCTACAATGAGCAGTTCTTC
TRBV2	TRBJ1-2	TRBD1	-	CASSERTRTGAVGYTF	TGTGCCAGCAGTGAGCGAACCAGGACAGGGGCGGTTGGCTACACCTTC
TRBV7-9	TRBJ2-5	-	-	CASTRLAETQYF	TGTGCCAGCACAAGACTCGCGGAGACCCAGTACTTC
TRBV7-9	TRBJ2-7	TRBD1	-	CASSSPGQLYSYEQYF	TGTGCCAGCAGCTCCCCGGGACAGCTTTATTCCTACGAGCAGTACTTC
TRBV7-3	TRBJ1-2	TRBD1	-	CASSLTAGGPFYGYTF	TGTGCCAGCAGCTTAACTGCAGGGGGCCCCTTCTATGGCTACACCTTC
TRBV27	TRBJ1-4	TRBD1	once	CASGTTGDNEKLFF	TGTGCCAGCGGGACGACAGGGGATAATGAAAAACTGTTTTTT
TRBV28	TRBJ2-7	-	-	CAGSPGHSVTTGQYF	TGTGCCGGATCTCCGGGACACAGTGTAACTACGGGGCAGTACTTC
TRBV20-1	TRBJ2-5	TRBD2	-	CSAAGGETQYF	TGCAGTGCGGCCGGGGGGGAGACCCAGTACTTC
TRBV27	TRBJ2-7	-	-	CASREGYEQYF	TGTGCCAGCAGGGAGGGATACGAGCAGTACTTC
TRBV9	TRBJ2-7	-	-	CASSPSRSYEQYF	TGTGCCAGCAGCCCCTCCCGCAGTTACGAGCAGTACTTC
TRBV6-5	TRBJ2-7	-	-	CASSWGYEQYF	TGTGCCAGCAGTTGGGGGTACGAGCAGTACTTC
TRBV19	TRBJ2-7	TRBD1	-	CASSIDIPGQGLNEQYF	TGTGCCAGTAGTATAGACATCCCGGGACAGGGGTTGAACGAGCAGTACTTC
TRBV27	TRBJ1-2	TRBD1	-	CASRDRGFGYTF	TGTGCCAGCAGGGACAGGGGGTTTGGCTACACCTTC
TRBV28	TRBJ2-7	-	-	CASTHSGGYVYEQYF	TGTGCCAGCACTCATTCTGGGGGTTATGTTTACGAGCAGTACTTC
TRBV29-1	TRBJ2-7	-	-	CSVRGRSYEQYF	TGCAGCGTGCGTGGCAGGTCCTACGAGCAGTACTTC
TRBV6-4	TRBJ2-3	-	-	CASSDRGGSTDTQYF	TGTGCCAGCAGTGACAGGGGAGGAAGCACAGATACGCAGTATTTT
TRBV2	TRBJ2-7	TRBD2	few	CASSGLAGIYEQYF	TGTGCCAGCAGTGGACTAGCGGGTATTTACGAGCAGTACTTC
TRBV28	TRBJ1-5	-	-	CASSLTLLNQPQHF	TGTGCCAGCAGTTTGACACTTCTCAATCAGCCCCAGCATTTT
TRBV5-4	TRBJ2-7	-	-	CASSLSTATGLYEQYF	TGTGCCAGCAGCCTGTCCACAGCGACGGGTCTCTACGAGCAGTACTTC
TRBV2	TRBJ2-1	-	-	CASSRVGTYNEQFF	TGTGCCAGCAGTCGAGTAGGAACCTACAATGAGCAGTTCTTC
TRBV6-1	TRBJ2-3	-	once	CASSEVPSGGSDTQYF	TGTGCCAGCAGTGAAGTGCCGTCAGGGGGGTCAGATACGCAGTATTTT
TRBV4-2	TRBJ2-6	TRBD2	-	CASSQAAGGNSGANVLTF	TGTGCCAGCAGCCAAGCCGCGGGAGGGAACTCTGGGGCCAACGTCCTGACTTTC
TRBV21-1	TRBJ2-7	-	once	CASSRDREVYEQYF	TGTGCCAGCAGCCGGGACAGGGAGGTTTACGAGCAGTACTTC
TRBV2	TRBJ2-5	TRBD1	-	CASTGTEETQYF	TGTGCCAGTACCGGGACAGAAGAGACCCAGTACTTC
TRBV4-1	TRBJ1-1	-	-	CASSHPGTRNTEAFF	TGCGCCAGCAGCCATCCAGGGACCCGGAACACTGAAGCTTTCTTT
TRBV2	TRBJ1-2	-	once	CASNTPERENYGYTF	TGTGCCAGCAACACGCCGGAGAGGGAAAACTATGGCTACACCTTC
TRBV10-3	TRBJ2-1	TRBD2	-	CAISEGGGYNEQFF	TGTGCCATCAGTGAGGGGGGGGGCTACAATGAGCAGTTCTTC
TRBV18	TRBJ2-7	TRBD1	once	CASSPPMLLPGQGQSSYEQYF	TGTGCCAGCTCACCACCTATGCTTCTCCCGGGACAGGGGCAGTCTTCCTACGAGCAGTACTTC
TRBV30	TRBJ2-1	-	-	CAWANRDLATYNEQFF	TGTGCCTGGGCTAACCGGGACCTGGCAACTTACAATGAGCAGTTCTTC
TRBV15	TRBJ2-7	-	-	CATSRDRGSYEQYF	TGTGCCACCAGCAGAGATCGAGGGAGTTACGAGCAGTACTTC
TRBV5-1	TRBJ2-6	-	-	CASSLGDSPSGANVLTF	TGCGCCAGCAGCTTGGGGGATTCCCCCTCTGGGGCCAACGTCCTGACTTTC
TRBV7-6	TRBJ1-1	TRBD1	-	CASSRDRNTEAFF	TGTGCCAGCAGCCGGGACAGGAACACTGAAGCTTTCTTT
TRBV6-5	TRBJ1-5	-	-	CAGSYGQGLQPQHF	TGTGCCGGCAGTTACGGGCAGGGCCTACAGCCCCAGCATTTT